This entry features one T cell receptor beta chain sequence. This clone was seen a few times. Its recognized antigen is unknown. There are no base qualities to consult, and no much larger clone falls within one base. This sample includes further DNA sequences coding for the same CDR3. The CDR3 covers 13 residues, taking in both the cysteine and the phenylalanine. Left in the record is the CDR3 DNA by itself, 39 bases read in frame from the first base. CDR1 MDHEN and CDR2 SYDVKM were looked up in the germline V gene. At the junction V is shortened by 2 bases and J by 4 bases, with 6 bases in between. TCRbeta CDR3 regions were amplified from genomic DNA by means of the immunoSEQ Assay, a bias-controlled multiplex PCR. Per the source publication's procedure: Within the assay, amplification of reference gene primers was used to estimate how many nucleated cells each sample contained. Sequence reads were collapsed and filtered to measure the absolute abundance of every unique TCRbeta CDR3 rearrangement. For each sample, productive Simpson clonality was calculated as the square root of Simpson's diversity index across productive rearrangements. Here the immuneACCESS table is served through TCRdb, limited to in-frame sequences with V and J called. Missing clones are a known gap in these copies; in checked studies unresolved V genes cover under half, and the rest lacks a known reason. That table supplies the V and J calls and clone size; D and trimming were determined from the DNA. The sample yields more than 85,000 clones; 85% to 90% were counted once. Around 1.2% of the sample is in the top ten clones.

The data belong to a study of blood T cell repertoires in COVID-19 (dated by TCRdb to 2018 to 2020). A note on the overall study: Collaborator samples came from the United States, Italy and Spain and covered acute and convalescent phases of COVID-19. The prospective study material was composed of cDNA or gDNA derived from T cells, B-cell-depleted T cells, or PBMCs. Subjects who had been exposed to COVID-19, were actively infected with it, or had recovered from it provided the deeply sampled blood TCRbeta repertoires that made up the dataset. A freely available public database, intended as a resource for researchers studying the immune response to SARS-CoV-2, is where the repertoires were released. The samples were drawn from two sources: the first 160 participants of the ongoing ImmuneRACE study, and 1,200 or so subjects contributed by 6 global collaborators. Sample metadata almost always included a de-identified subject ID, COVID-19 status, age in years and sex. HLA class I and class II types, where available, came from metadata supplied by the sample provider rather than from assay-based typing. Overall study results and their limits: How much clinical and demographic metadata was included differed by source and by participant, and the metadata was provided uncurated.

The collaborating institutions used their own protocols to collect whole blood in K2EDTA tubes. For TCRbeta analysis, collaborators shipped samples as frozen whole blood, isolated PBMCs, or DNA extracted from either of those sample types. Recombination connected TRBV28 to TRBJ1-5, with no confidently assigned D gene. The source is a human donor in a cohort sampled during active COVID-19. The sequencing input was peripheral blood. The nucleotide sequence is TGTGCCAGCAGTTTAGCAGGTAATCAGCCCCAGCATTTT. The encoded protein is CASSLAGNQPQHF.